This is a list of T cell receptor beta chains from one sample in a study of blood T cell repertoires in COVID-19. Sequencing was performed with immunoSEQ multiplex PCR; in TCRdb, only in-frame clones are kept and a portion is missing. Seen here are fewer than 650,000 clones, less than 90% observed once, and the top ten hold 7.5% to 9.5%. Input material: peripheral blood. Receptor source: a woman in her fifties or sixties with COVID-19, enrolled during active disease. Each CDR3 is given with its conserved first and last residue. D genes are given only for firm matches. Clone size, where shown, is once, few, many, or a class for clones that have expanded.

TRBV6-5	once	TRBJ1-5	-	TGTGCCAGCCGGGAAAGGAGGAGCGTAGGTCAGCCCCAGCATTTT	CASRERRSVGQPQHF
TRBV5-4	-	TRBJ1-5	-	TGTGCCAGCAGCTGGGGGGGCAGCGATCAGCCCCAGCATTTT	CASSWGGSDQPQHF
TRBV6-5	-	TRBJ1-1	TRBD1	TGTGCCAGCAGCCGCGACAGGGTGAACACTGAAGCTTTCTTT	CASSRDRVNTEAFF
TRBV6-5	-	TRBJ2-7	-	TGTGCCAGCAGTTACGAGACTGACTCCTACGAGCAGTACTTC	CASSYETDSYEQYF
TRBV24-1	-	TRBJ2-2	-	TGTGCCACCAGTGATGGTGGGGCGATAGCCGGGGAGCTGTTTTTT	CATSDGGAIAGELFF
TRBV24-1	-	TRBJ1-5	-	TGTGCCACCAGTGGCCGTCCAAGGGGGACATATGGCAATCAGCCCCAGCATTTT	CATSGRPRGTYGNQPQHF
TRBV6-1	many	TRBJ1-2	-	TGTGCCAGCAGTGAACTCGAGTCTAACTATGGCTACACCTTC	CASSELESNYGYTF
TRBV19	-	TRBJ2-5	TRBD1	TGTGCCAGTAGTCCTGCGACAGGGGCCCAAGAGACCCAGTACTTC	CASSPATGAQETQYF
TRBV29-1	-	TRBJ1-5	-	TGCAGCGCTGAACCCGGGAGAGGTCAGCCCCAGCATTTT	CSAEPGRGQPQHF
TRBV5-4	-	TRBJ2-7	-	TGTGCCAGCAGCTTGGGACTGACCTACGAGCAGTACTTC	CASSLGLTYEQYF
TRBV5-1	-	TRBJ1-2	-	TGCGCCAGCACCACCGACCCGGGGGGCGGCTACACCTTC	CASTTDPGGGYTF
TRBV2	-	TRBJ1-1	-	TGTGCCAGCAGTCCCCACCCCACCGGTAACACTGAAGCTTTCTTT	CASSPHPTGNTEAFF
TRBV5-1	-	TRBJ1-1	-	TGCGCCAGCAGCTTGAGCAGGGCCACTGAAGCTTTCTTT	CASSLSRATEAFF
TRBV7-9	once	TRBJ1-6	-	TGTGCCAGCACCTCTTCGGGTCATTCACCCCTCCACTTT	CASTSSGHSPLHF
TRBV6-2/TRBV6-3	-	TRBJ2-7	TRBD2	TGTGCCAGCAGTCCCCGGAGAGCGGGGAGCTACGAGCAGTACTTC	CASSPRRAGSYEQYF
TRBV27	once	TRBJ1-2	-	TGTGCCAGCAGTTTATCGCCAGGGATCTATGGCTACACCTTC	CASSLSPGIYGYTF
TRBV6-5	-	TRBJ1-2	TRBD1	TGTGCCAGCACGGGACAGGGGGCGTATTATGGCTACACCTTC	CASTGQGAYYGYTF
TRBV4-2	once	TRBJ2-7	TRBD2	TGTGCCAGCAGCCAAGACTCTAGCGGGGGGAGCTACGAGCAGTACTTC	CASSQDSSGGSYEQYF
TRBV5-1	-	TRBJ1-1	-	TGCGCCAGCAGCGAGGGAATGAACACTGAAGCTTTCTTT	CASSEGMNTEAFF
TRBV5-1	-	TRBJ2-4	TRBD2	TGCGCCAGCAGCCTGGCTGGACTAGCGACCTGGGCGGGAGCCAAAAACATTCAGTACTTC	CASSLAGLATWAGAKNIQYF
TRBV27	few	TRBJ1-5	-	TGTGCCAGTGCGGGAGACAGCAATCAGCCCCAGCATTTT	CASAGDSNQPQHF
TRBV7-6	-	TRBJ1-6	TRBD1	TGTGCCAGCAGCTTATCCGGAACCGGGACAGGAGGATCGGCACCCCTCCACTTT	CASSLSGTGTGGSAPLHF
TRBV10-1	-	TRBJ2-1	-	TGCGCCAGCAGTGAGACCCTTAGAAGGGCGGGTGAGCAGTTCTTC	CASSETLRRAGEQFF
TRBV28	-	TRBJ2-2	-	TGTGCCCTAGGGACAATGAACACCGGGGAGCTGTTTTTT	CALGTMNTGELFF
TRBV30	-	TRBJ1-6	-	TGTGCCTGGAGTGGCAGGGTTGATTCACCCCTCCACTTT	CAWSGRVDSPLHF
TRBV28	-	TRBJ1-2	TRBD1	TGTGCCAGCAGAACCTCCGGGACAGGGGGAGGCTATGGCTACACCTTC	CASRTSGTGGGYGYTF
TRBV5-5	-	TRBJ2-2	-	TGTGCCAGCAGCTTGGCCCGGGACACGGTTTACACCGGGGAGCTGTTTTTT	CASSLARDTVYTGELFF
TRBV15	-	TRBJ2-1	TRBD2	TGTGCCACCAGCAGAGCGGGACTAGCGGGAAACAATGAGCAGTTCTTC	CATSRAGLAGNNEQFF
TRBV5-1	-	TRBJ2-2	-	TGCGCCAGCAGCCCTGTCCCCGGGGAGCTGTTTTTT	CASSPVPGELFF
TRBV5-1	-	TRBJ1-6	TRBD1	TGCGCCAGCAGCCCCGGGACAGGGGCTTATAATTCACCCCTCCACTTT	CASSPGTGAYNSPLHF
TRBV5-1	-	TRBJ2-1	-	TGCGCCAGCTTCCAGAGGCCATATGGCTCCTACAATGAGCAGTTCTTC	CASFQRPYGSYNEQFF
TRBV10-1	once	TRBJ2-4	-	TGCGCCAGCAGTGAGTCTCTCGGGGGGCCGAACATTCAGTACTTC	CASSESLGGPNIQYF
TRBV19	-	TRBJ1-2	TRBD1	TGTGCCACCCAGGGATACACGGGACAGGGGGCATATGGCTACACCTTC	CATQGYTGQGAYGYTF
TRBV9	-	TRBJ2-7	-	TGTGCCAGCAGCGCTGGCGAAGGGACTGCCTACGAGCAGTACTTC	CASSAGEGTAYEQYF
TRBV3-1/TRBV3-2	-	TRBJ2-3	-	TGTGCCAGCAGCCAAGAGTATCGGGGGGCGGGAGATACGCAGTATTTT	CASSQEYRGAGDTQYF
TRBV10-1	-	TRBJ1-1	-	TGCGCCAGCAGGCCCAAGGCCGCCGGGGAAGCTTTCTTT	CASRPKAAGEAFF
TRBV30	once	TRBJ2-1	-	TGTGCCTGGAGTGTACGGACTCGGGGTGAGCAGTTCTTC	CAWSVRTRGEQFF
TRBV5-1	-	TRBJ2-2	TRBD1	TGCGCCAGCAGCACGACAGGGGCGAACACCGGGGAGCTGTTTTTT	CASSTTGANTGELFF
TRBV11-1	-	TRBJ1-6	TRBD1	TGTGCCAGCAGCCCGGGACAGACCTATAATTCACCCCTCCACTTT	CASSPGQTYNSPLHF
TRBV12-3/TRBV12-4	once	TRBJ2-5	-	TGTGCCAGCAGTTTACTGGAGACCCAGTACTTC	CASSLLETQYF
TRBV19	-	TRBJ1-5	-	TGTGCCAGTAGTAGCAGGGTCGATAATCAGCCCCAGCATTTT	CASSSRVDNQPQHF
TRBV7-9	-	TRBJ1-4	-	TGTGCCAGCAGGGAGCGGGAAGAAAAACTGTTTTTT	CASREREEKLFF
TRBV20-1	-	TRBJ2-4	TRBD1	TGCAGTGCTAGTTCAGGGGGCAGTGTGGGAAACATTCAGTACTTC	CSASSGGSVGNIQYF
TRBV27	-	TRBJ2-3	-	TGTGCCAGCAGTTTAGGCCAGGTCAGCACAGATACGCAGTATTTT	CASSLGQVSTDTQYF
TRBV9	few	TRBJ1-2	-	TGTGCCAGCAGCGTAGATTCAGGGGCCTATGGCTACACCTTC	CASSVDSGAYGYTF
TRBV7-9	once	TRBJ1-1	-	TGTGCCAGCAGCTCACAGGACAAAGCCCATATCAGTGGTGAAGCTTTCTTT	CASSSQDKAHISGEAFF
TRBV19	-	TRBJ1-2	-	TGTGCCAGCGGGAGAGGGGTAGGGACTAACTATGGCTACACCTTC	CASGRGVGTNYGYTF
TRBV10-3	-	TRBJ1-1	-	TGTGCCATCAGTGAGTCGGGGGAGGCTAACACTGAAGCTTTCTTT	CAISESGEANTEAFF
TRBV15	-	TRBJ1-4	-	TGTGCCACCAGCAGAGATGGCGTCCAGTGGGGGGTGGATGGTGAAAAACTGTTTTTT	CATSRDGVQWGVDGEKLFF
TRBV5-1	-	TRBJ2-7	TRBD2	TGCGCCAGCAGCTTGGCCCCCGGGACTAGCGGGGGTGACTCCTACGAGCAGTACTTC	CASSLAPGTSGGDSYEQYF
TRBV4-1	-	TRBJ2-5	-	TGCGCCAGCAGCCAATTCCGGGGAGAGACCCAGTACTTC	CASSQFRGETQYF
TRBV11-1	-	TRBJ2-2	-	TGTGCCAGCAGCTTAGCCTCTGTCACGAGGGCCGGGGAGCTGTTTTTT	CASSLASVTRAGELFF
TRBV7-9	-	TRBJ1-3	-	TGTGCCAGCAGCTTAGTCGGGGGGACTACAGGAGACGGAAACACCATATATTTT	CASSLVGGTTGDGNTIYF
TRBV6-1	few	TRBJ2-7	TRBD1	TGTGCCAGCAGTGATACGGGACAGGCGACTCCCTACGAGCAGTACTTC	CASSDTGQATPYEQYF
TRBV6-6	-	TRBJ2-7	-	TGTGCCAGCAGCACCCCCGGCTACGAGCAGTACTTC	CASSTPGYEQYF